This entry is about one T cell receptor (beta chain). Its specificity is not known. The CDR3 is made up of 15 amino acids. V was cut by 6 bases and J by 0 bases, with 15 bases left in between. Germline V gene sequence: CDR1 MNHEY, CDR2 SMNVEV (reference sequence). Time point specified: sample taken at primary tumor resection. Approximately 70 TRACERx patients with early, untreated non-small cell lung cancer donated samples. Unsorted samples of tumor, nontumor lung or frozen PBMC had their whole RNA sequenced. MiXCR, applied by TCRdb to the 5' RACE reads, yields one record per CDR3 protein. The sample includes 20,000 to 25,000 distinct CDR3 sequences, 8.8% seen only once; the top ten take just under 8%. The entry originates in a study of spatial heterogeneity in lung cancer. Study information: The mean occurrence of each unique TCR and UMI combination in raw reads exceeded nine. Study-level results: One measure, the expanded intratumoral alpha and beta TCR count, tracked tumor mutation counts.

The TCR comes from a male donor with early-stage non-small cell lung cancer. This chain links TRBV27 with TRBJ2-7, with D tentatively TRBD2 (5 bases). The specimen comprised lung tumor tissue, sampled at surgery. The CDR3 nucleotides are TGTGCCAGCAGCCCCCGCGGGTACAGCTCCTACGAGCAGTACTTC. Its protein product is CASSPRGYSSYEQYF.